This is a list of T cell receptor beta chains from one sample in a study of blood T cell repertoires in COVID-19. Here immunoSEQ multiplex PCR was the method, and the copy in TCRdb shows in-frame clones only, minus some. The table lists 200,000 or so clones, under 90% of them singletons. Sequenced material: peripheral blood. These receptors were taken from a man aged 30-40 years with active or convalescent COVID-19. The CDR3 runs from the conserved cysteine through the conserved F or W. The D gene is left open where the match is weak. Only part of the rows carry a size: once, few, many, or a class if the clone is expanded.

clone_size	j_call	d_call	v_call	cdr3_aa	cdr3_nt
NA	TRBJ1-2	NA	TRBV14	CASSQDFSWGGGYTF	TGTGCCAGCAGCCAAGACTTCTCGTGGGGCGGTGGCTACACCTTC
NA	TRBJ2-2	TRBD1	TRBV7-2	CASSLTGEVAGELFF	TGTGCCAGCAGTCTGACAGGGGAGGTAGCCGGGGAGCTGTTTTTT
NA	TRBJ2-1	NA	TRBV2	CAGSWWDSKANEQFF	TGTGCCGGGTCGTGGTGGGACTCAAAGGCAAATGAGCAGTTCTTC
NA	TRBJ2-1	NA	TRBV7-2	CASSLRTEGNEQFF	TGTGCCAGCAGCTTAAGGACTGAAGGCAATGAGCAGTTCTTC
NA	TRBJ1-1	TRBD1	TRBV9	CASSPPGGTLEAFF	TGTGCCAGCAGCCCCCCAGGGGGGACCCTTGAAGCTTTCTTT
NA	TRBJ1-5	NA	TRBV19	CASSYTGNQPQHF	TGTGCCAGTAGTTACACAGGGAATCAGCCCCAGCATTTT
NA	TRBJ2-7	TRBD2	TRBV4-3	CASSQESVSGSYEQYF	TGCGCCAGCAGCCAAGAGAGTGTTAGCGGGAGCTACGAGCAGTACTTC
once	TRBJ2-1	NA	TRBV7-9	CASSLDDTSYNEQFF	TGTGCCAGCAGCTTAGATGATACTTCCTACAATGAGCAGTTCTTC
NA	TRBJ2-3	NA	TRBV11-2	CASSPPFRTDTQYF	TGTGCCAGCAGCCCTCCCTTCCGCACAGATACGCAGTATTTT
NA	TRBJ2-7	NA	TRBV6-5	CASSIRGDGAYEQYF	TGTGCCAGCAGCATCCGAGGTGATGGAGCCTACGAGCAGTACTTC
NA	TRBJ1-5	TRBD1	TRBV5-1	CASRRDSDFNQPQHF	TGCGCCAGCAGAAGGGACAGCGACTTCAATCAGCCCCAGCATTTT
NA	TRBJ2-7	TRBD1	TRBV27	CASSSRPNRGQGQYEQYF	TGTGCCAGCAGTTCACGCCCTAACAGGGGCCAGGGCCAATACGAGCAGTACTTC
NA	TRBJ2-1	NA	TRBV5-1	CASSLGRQDNEQFF	TGCGCCAGCAGCTTGGGTCGACAGGACAATGAGCAGTTCTTC
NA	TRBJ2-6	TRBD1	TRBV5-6	CASSTPGQGADGANVLTF	TGTGCCAGCAGCACCCCGGGACAGGGGGCTGATGGGGCCAACGTCCTGACTTTC
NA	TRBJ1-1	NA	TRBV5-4	CASSWGGRVNTEAFF	TGTGCCAGCAGCTGGGGGGGCAGGGTGAACACTGAAGCTTTCTTT
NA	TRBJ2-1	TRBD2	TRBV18	CASSPKLAGGVWDEQFF	TGTGCCAGCTCACCCAAGCTAGCGGGAGGCGTTTGGGATGAGCAGTTCTTC
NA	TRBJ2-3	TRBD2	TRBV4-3	CASSQVAGGIDTQYF	TGCGCCAGCAGCCAAGTGGCGGGAGGTATAGATACGCAGTATTTT
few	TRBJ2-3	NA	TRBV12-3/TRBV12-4	CASSPTRDTQYF	TGTGCCAGCAGTCCGACTCGCGATACGCAGTATTTT
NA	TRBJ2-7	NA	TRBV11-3	CASSPRGPGQTYEQYF	TGTGCCAGCAGCCCTAGGGGTCCAGGACAGACCTACGAGCAGTACTTC
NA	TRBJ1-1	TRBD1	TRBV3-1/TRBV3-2	CASSYGTGDTEAFF	TGTGCCAGCAGCTACGGGACAGGGGACACTGAAGCTTTCTTT
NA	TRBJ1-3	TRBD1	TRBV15	CATRDRAFSGNTIYF	TGTGCCACCCGGGACAGGGCCTTCTCTGGAAACACCATATATTTT
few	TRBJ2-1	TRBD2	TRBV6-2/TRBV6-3	CASSYSSGVTYNEQFF	TGTGCCAGCAGTTACTCTAGCGGGGTCACCTACAATGAGCAGTTCTTC
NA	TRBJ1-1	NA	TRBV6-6	CASSYEEGLNTEAFF	TGTGCCAGCAGTTACGAAGAGGGCCTAAACACTGAAGCTTTCTTT
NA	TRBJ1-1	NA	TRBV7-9	CASSYPGATNTEAFF	TGTGCCAGCAGCTATCCAGGCGCGACGAACACTGAAGCTTTCTTT
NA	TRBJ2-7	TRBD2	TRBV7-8	CASSYPASGSYEQYF	TGTGCCAGCAGCTACCCCGCTAGCGGATCCTACGAGCAGTACTTC
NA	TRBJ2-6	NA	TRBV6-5	CASSIGAGANVLTF	TGTGCCAGCAGTATAGGGGCTGGGGCCAACGTCCTGACTTTC
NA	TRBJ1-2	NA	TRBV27	CASSGLRENYGYTF	TGTGCCAGCAGTGGTTTGCGGGAGAACTATGGCTACACCTTC
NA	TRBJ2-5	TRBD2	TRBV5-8	CASPQLHGRGANQETQYF	TGTGCCAGCCCCCAACTCCATGGGCGGGGGGCCAACCAAGAGACCCAGTACTTC
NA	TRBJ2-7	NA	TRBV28	CASSPQGPYEQYF	TGTGCCAGCAGCCCCCAGGGTCCCTACGAGCAGTACTTC
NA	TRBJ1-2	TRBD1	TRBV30	CAWSRYQGQGATF	TGTGCCTGGAGTCGCTACCAGGGACAGGGGGCCACCTTC
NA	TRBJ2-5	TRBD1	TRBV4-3	CASSQEAPQGGQETQYF	TGCGCCAGCAGCCAAGAGGCTCCACAGGGGGGTCAAGAGACCCAGTACTTC
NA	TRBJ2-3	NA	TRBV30	CAWSVRADTQYF	TGTGCCTGGAGTGTACGGGCAGATACGCAGTATTTT
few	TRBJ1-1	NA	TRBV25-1	CASSEFRDSNTEAFF	TGTGCCAGCAGTGAATTTAGGGACTCGAACACTGAAGCTTTCTTT
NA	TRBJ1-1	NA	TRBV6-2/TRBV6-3	CASSWAGVTEAFF	TGTGCCAGCAGTTGGGCAGGGGTTACTGAAGCTTTCTTT
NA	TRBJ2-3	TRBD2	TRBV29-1	CSVGLAGRTDTQYF	TGCAGCGTGGGACTAGCGGGACGCACAGATACGCAGTATTTT
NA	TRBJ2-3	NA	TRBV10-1	CASSQSGTDTQYF	TGCGCCAGCAGTCAATCCGGGACAGATACGCAGTATTTT
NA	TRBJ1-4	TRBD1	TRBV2	CASMGRDRGLVGNEKLFF	TGTGCCAGCATGGGCCGGGACAGGGGGCTGGTTGGTAATGAAAAACTGTTTTTT
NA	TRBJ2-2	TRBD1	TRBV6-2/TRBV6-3	CASSYSGTGDTGELFF	TGTGCCAGCAGTTACTCTGGGACAGGGGACACCGGGGAGCTGTTTTTT
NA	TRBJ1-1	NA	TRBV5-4	CASNWEGNTEAFF	TGTGCCAGCAACTGGGAGGGGAACACTGAAGCTTTCTTT
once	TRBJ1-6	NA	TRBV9	CASSVPGYSPLHF	TGTGCCAGCAGCGTCCCAGGGTACTCACCCCTCCACTTT
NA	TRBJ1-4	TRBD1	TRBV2	CASSAGTGREKLFF	TGTGCCAGCAGTGCGGGGACAGGGCGGGAAAAACTGTTTTTT
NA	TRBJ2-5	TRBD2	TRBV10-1	CASSESSTSGQETQYF	TGCGCCAGCAGTGAGTCGTCGACTAGCGGACAAGAGACCCAGTACTTC
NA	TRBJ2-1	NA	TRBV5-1	CASSLVAGNTNEQFF	TGCGCCAGCAGCTTGGTGGCAGGAAATACTAATGAGCAGTTCTTC
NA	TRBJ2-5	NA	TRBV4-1	CASSWGEVETQYF	TGCGCCAGCAGCTGGGGGGAGGTTGAGACCCAGTACTTC
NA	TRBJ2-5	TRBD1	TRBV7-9	CASSSTGGAGETQYF	TGTGCCAGCAGCTCGACAGGGGGCGCTGGGGAGACCCAGTACTTC
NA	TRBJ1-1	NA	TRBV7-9	CASSSRGGNTEAFF	TGTGCCAGCAGCTCCCGGGGGGGAAACACTGAAGCTTTCTTT
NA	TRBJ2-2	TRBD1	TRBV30	CAWSWTGIGELFF	TGTGCCTGGAGTTGGACAGGGATCGGGGAGCTGTTTTTT
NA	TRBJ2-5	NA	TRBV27	CASRGTGQETQYF	TGTGCCAGCAGGGGGACTGGGCAAGAGACCCAGTACTTC
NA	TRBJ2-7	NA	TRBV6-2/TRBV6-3	CASSYRLGAFFWQYF	TGTGCCAGCAGTTACAGGTTGGGGGCATTCTTCTGGCAGTACTTC
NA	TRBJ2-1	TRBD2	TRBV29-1	CSGSGTSGELNEQFF	TGCAGCGGCTCCGGGACTAGCGGGGAGTTGAATGAGCAGTTCTTC